This entry is about one T cell receptor beta chain. Its antigen is unknown. This entry belongs to a study of regulatory T cells in long-lasting Graves disease. Findings and caveats of the study: Patients with persistent disease showed a bias toward TRBV28, TRBJ1-2 and TRBJ2-5.

Construction of the TCR beta libraries employed iRepertoire HTBI primers in conjunction with Arm-PCR of CDR3 regions. Each CDR3 protein gets one entry after TCRdb re-called the multiplex PCR reads with MiXCR. Of around 500,000 distinct CDR3 sequences in the sample, around 20% are singletons; the top ten hold 7.8%. Indicated time point: persistent/refractory GD, antithyroid drugs over 5 years with positive TRAb. The TCR library was prepared using RNA isolated from PBMCs. Per germline, CDR1 SEHNR and CDR2 FQNEAQ (reference sequence). V lost 4 bases, J lost 0 bases, and 7 bases lay in between. The CDR3 runs to 14 residues.

The TCR was taken from a female donor with Graves disease. The source was peripheral blood mononuclear cells (PBMCs), collected when the disease was refractory, from a patient treated with antithyroid drugs. The rearrangement links TRBV7-9 to TRBJ1-5; D not certain. Here the CDR3 reads CASSSTNSNQPQHF. The DNA of the CDR3 is TGTGCCAGCAGCTCCACCAATAGCAATCAGCCCCAGCATTTT.